The rows below give T cell receptor beta chains drawn from one sample of a study of blood T cell repertoires in COVID-19. Measured with immunoSEQ multiplex PCR; TCRdb has only the in-frame clones, and not every one. The table lists some 200,000 clones, 70% to 90% of them singletons. What was sequenced was peripheral blood. The receptors come from a man aged 45-65 years with COVID-19, enrolled during active disease. Both conserved end residues are part of each CDR3. The order of the fields is D gene, clone size, V gene, J gene, CDR3 DNA, CDR3 protein. A D gene is named only where the DNA matches it firmly. Expanded clones get a size class; other rows say once, few or many, or leave the size out.

TRBD1	.	TRBV10-3	TRBJ1-5	TGTGCCATCAGGGACAGGGAGGATCAGCCCCAGCATTTT	CAIRDREDQPQHF
.	many	TRBV19	TRBJ1-2	TGTGCCAGTAGTCTTAACTATGGCTACACCTTC	CASSLNYGYTF
TRBD1	.	TRBV29-1	TRBJ1-5	TGCAGCGTGACACAGGGGGCTGGCAATCAGCCCCAGCATTTT	CSVTQGAGNQPQHF
TRBD1	few	TRBV28	TRBJ2-2	TGTGCCAGCAGCACAGGGACAGCGAACACCGGGGAGCTGTTTTTT	CASSTGTANTGELFF
TRBD1	.	TRBV4-3	TRBJ1-4	TGCGCCAGCAGCCAGGGGGACAGGGATAATGAAAAACTGTTTTTT	CASSQGDRDNEKLFF
TRBD1	.	TRBV9	TRBJ2-2	TGTGCCAGCAGCGTAAGGTCGGGACAGACCAACACCGGGGAGCTGTTTTTT	CASSVRSGQTNTGELFF
TRBD2	.	TRBV4-2	TRBJ2-1	TGTGCCAGCAGCCAAGTTGAGGGACTAGCGGTAACAAGCTCCTACAATGAGCAGTTCTTC	CASSQVEGLAVTSSYNEQFF
TRBD1	.	TRBV11-3	TRBJ1-1	TGTGCCAGCAGCGTAGGGGACAGGGGAGTCACTGAAGCTTTCTTT	CASSVGDRGVTEAFF
TRBD2	.	TRBV5-1	TRBJ2-3	TGCGCCAGCAGAGAGCGGGGCGGGAGCACAGATACGCAGTATTTT	CASRERGGSTDTQYF
TRBD2	.	TRBV6-5	TRBJ2-7	TGTGCCAGCATTAAGACTAGCGGGATTTACGAGCAGTACTTC	CASIKTSGIYEQYF
TRBD1	.	TRBV6-5	TRBJ1-5	TGTGCCAGCACCCGGACAGGGGGAAGCAATCAGCCCCAGCATTTT	CASTRTGGSNQPQHF
TRBD1	.	TRBV29-1	TRBJ2-5	TGCAGCGGGTGCCAGGGGGTACAAGAGACCCAGTACTTC	CSGCQGVQETQYF
TRBD1	.	TRBV28	TRBJ1-5	TGTGCCAGCAGCCCGGACAGGAACCCTAATTTTAGCAATCAGCCCCAGCATTTT	CASSPDRNPNFSNQPQHF